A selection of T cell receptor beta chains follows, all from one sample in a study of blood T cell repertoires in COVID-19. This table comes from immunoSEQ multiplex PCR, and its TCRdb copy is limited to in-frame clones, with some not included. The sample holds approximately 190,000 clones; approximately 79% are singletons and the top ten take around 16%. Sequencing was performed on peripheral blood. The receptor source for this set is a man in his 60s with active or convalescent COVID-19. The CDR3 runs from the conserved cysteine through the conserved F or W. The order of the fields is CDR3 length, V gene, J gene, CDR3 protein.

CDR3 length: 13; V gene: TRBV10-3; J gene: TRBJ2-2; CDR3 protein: CAIMAGDGRELFF
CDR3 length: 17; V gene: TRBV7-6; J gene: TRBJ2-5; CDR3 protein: CASSSKTPLTYQETQYF
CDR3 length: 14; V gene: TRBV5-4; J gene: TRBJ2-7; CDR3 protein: CASSASGREYEQYF
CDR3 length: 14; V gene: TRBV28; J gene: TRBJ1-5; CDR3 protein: CASSKTGAHQPQHF
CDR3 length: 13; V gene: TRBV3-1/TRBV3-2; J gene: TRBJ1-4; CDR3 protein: CASSQFRGEKLFF
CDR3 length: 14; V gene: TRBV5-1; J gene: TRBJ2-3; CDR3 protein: CASSMGLNPDTQYF
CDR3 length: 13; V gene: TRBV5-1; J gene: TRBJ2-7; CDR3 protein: CASSPLADNEQYF
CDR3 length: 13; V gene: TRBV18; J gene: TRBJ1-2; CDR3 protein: CASSPRTGDGYTF
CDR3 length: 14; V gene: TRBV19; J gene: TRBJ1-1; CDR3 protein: CASMARRGDTEAFF
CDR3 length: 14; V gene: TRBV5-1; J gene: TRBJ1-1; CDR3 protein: CASSLGSRRTEAFF
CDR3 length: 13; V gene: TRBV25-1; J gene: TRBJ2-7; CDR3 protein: CASRWGGYYEQYF
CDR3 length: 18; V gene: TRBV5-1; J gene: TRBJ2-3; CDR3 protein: CASSFRTSGRAGGDTQYF